This record looks at one T cell receptor beta chain sequence and its context. Its antigen is as yet unknown. This sample was taken from a study of OX40 agonist ivuxolimab in advanced cancers. The table came from immunoSEQ multiplex PCR; TCRdb's copy has only in-frame clones and leaves some out. Here the sample spans almost 50,000 clones, about nine tenths being singletons. Study results and caveats: Some of the nonresponding patients also showed low levels of normalized T-cell clonal expansion. CD4+ and CD8+ blood T cells expanded clonally by week 6 at 0.1 to 3.0 mg/kg.

Germline V lookup: CDR1 MRHNA, CDR2 SNTAGT. CDR3 length: 13 amino acids. V was pared by 4 bases and J by 0 bases, with 5 bases between. This chain joins TRBV6-4 and TRBJ2-3; D uncertain. The sample here was CD4+ or CD8+ T cells sorted from blood, taken in a trial of the OX40 agonist ivuxolimab. The TCR originated in an adult with an advanced solid tumor such as melanoma, head and neck, liver or kidney cancer. CDR3 bases: TGTGCCAGCAGTGCGTCCAGCACAGATACGCAGTATTTT. Its protein product is CASSASSTDTQYF.